This T cell receptor beta chain came from a study of identical twins. Ten or more counts support this clonotype. The antigen remains unidentified. Germline values: CDR1 MNHEY, CDR2 SVGAGI. The CDR3 is 17 residues long. V gave up 0 bases and J gave up 4 bases; unmatched junction bases: 3. Overall study findings and caveats: Excess sharing by twins proved weaker in beta out-of-frame sequences. Out-of-frame alpha sequences shared by twins were enriched for low generation probability.

TCRdb reprocessed the 5' RACE reads with MiXCR, giving one entry per CDR3 protein. The data hold a few hundred thousand distinct CDR3 sequences, with more than 9% observed a single time. Healthy Caucasians were all of the donors. The sample was also linked to a second study, of yellow fever vaccine responses in identical twins. That report notes: Reportedly, twins showed a vaccine T cell response that looked partly convergent and partly personalized.

V is TRBV6-5 and J is TRBJ2-3; 14 positions match TRBD2. The sample was PBMCs. The TCR comes from a woman aged 18-30 years in good health. The CDR3 region is CASSYSRLAGGPDTQYF. For the CDR3, the DNA is TGTGCCAGCAGTTACTCACGACTAGCGGGAGGGCCAGATACGCAGTATTTT.